Sequencing of this TCR beta chain was carried out in a study of CD4+ T cells in melanoma. General study findings and limits: Neoantigen-specific CD4+ T cells in melanoma reportedly had diverse differentiation states. CD8+ T cell, macrophage and B cell function reportedly correlated with neoantigen-specific CD4+ T cells.

Sequencing used immunoSEQ multiplex PCR; TCRdb keeps in-frame clones, though not all of them. This table has 52,000 or so clones, 60% to 80% appearing once. This clone was found a few times. Its antigen is undetermined. The CDR3 runs 15 residues. Trimming cost V 0 bases and J 4 bases, with 10 bases left between them. Looked up from germline, CDR1 is SGHNT and CDR2 is YYREEE (reference sequence). The specimen was tumor tissue. The chain links TRBV5-4 to TRBJ2-2; tentatively, D is TRBD1 (5 bases). The clonotype originates from a human donor with melanoma. CDR3: CASSLVQGSTGELFF. The CDR3 bases are TGTGCCAGCAGCTTGGTTCAGGGTTCCACCGGGGAGCTGTTTTTT.